This T cell receptor (beta chain) was identified during a study of regulatory T cells in long-lasting Graves disease. This clonotype turned up a few times. Germline V gives CDR1 ENHRY, CDR2 SYGVKD. The CDR3 extends over 15 amino acids. V dropped 6 bases and J dropped 5; count of bases not matched to a gene: 12. Time point reported: persistent/refractory GD, antithyroid drugs over 5 years with positive TRAb. Construction of the TCR library relied on RNA isolated from PBMCs. Libraries of TCR beta came from iRepertoire HTBI primers plus Arm-PCR of CDR3 regions. TCRdb re-derived calls from the multiplex PCR reads in MiXCR, one entry per CDR3 protein. The table records roughly 700,000 distinct CDR3 sequences, around 30% of them present only once.

The receptor comes from a female donor with Graves disease. The chain is built from TRBV10-3 and TRBJ2-7; 8 nucleotides match TRBD2. Source: peripheral blood mononuclear cells (PBMCs), taken when the disease was refractory, from a patient treated with antithyroid drugs. CDR3 nucleotide sequence: TGTGCCATCAGAGGTAGGCGAGCGGGAGACGACGAGCAGTACTTC. Protein sequence: CAIRGRRAGDDEQYF.